A selection of T cell receptor beta chains follows, all from one sample in a study of blood T cell repertoires in COVID-19. TCRdb's table, derived via immunoSEQ multiplex PCR, lists solely in-frame clones and lacks some. This sample has over 250,000 clones, with over 75% found just once. Sequenced sample: PBMCs or T cells enriched from blood (not recorded which). The receptors stem from a woman in her twenties or thirties who had recovered from COVID-19. The CDR3 runs from the conserved cysteine through the conserved F or W. D genes are given only for firm matches. Only part of the rows carry a size: once, few, many, or a class if the clone is expanded.

d_call j_call clone_size v_call cdr3_nt cdr3_aa
TRBD1 TRBJ1-2 NA TRBV7-9 TGTGCCAGCAGCATTACCGGGACAGTCGCGAATTATGGCTACACCTTC CASSITGTVANYGYTF
NA TRBJ2-1 once TRBV6-1 TGTGCCAGCAGTGATCAGGCCTCTCACTCCTACAATGAGCAGTTCTTC CASSDQASHSYNEQFF
NA TRBJ1-2 NA TRBV2 TGTGCCAGCAGTGAAAGACAGGTCTATGGCTACACCTTC CASSERQVYGYTF
NA TRBJ2-7 NA TRBV5-1 TGCGCCAGCAGCCGACAAAGCTCCTACGAGCAGTACTTC CASSRQSSYEQYF
NA TRBJ2-6 NA TRBV7-3 TGTGCCAGCAGTCTTACAGCCGTAGGGGCCAACGTCCTGACTTTC CASSLTAVGANVLTF
NA TRBJ1-5 NA TRBV5-8 TGTGCCAGCAGCGGCAGGGTTGGCAATCAGCCCCAGCATTTT CASSGRVGNQPQHF
TRBD2 TRBJ2-1 once TRBV7-2 TGTGCCAGCAGCTTAAGCCTAGCGGGAGTGTTGGGCAATGAGCAGTTCTTC CASSLSLAGVLGNEQFF
TRBD2 TRBJ2-3 NA TRBV6-2/TRBV6-3 TGTGCCAGCAGTCTCGGACTAGCGGGAGTAGATACGCAGTATTTT CASSLGLAGVDTQYF
TRBD1 TRBJ1-1 NA TRBV28 TGTGCCAGCACTCCGGGACAGGGGGTCGGAGAAGCTTTCTTT CASTPGQGVGEAFF
NA TRBJ1-3 NA TRBV19 TGTGCCAGTAGCCCCAGGTGGGGCGGCTCTGGAAACACCATATATTTT CASSPRWGGSGNTIYF
NA TRBJ2-7 NA TRBV5-6 TGTGCCTCCATTGAACAGTCCCACTCCTACGAGCAGTACTTC CASIEQSHSYEQYF
TRBD2 TRBJ2-1 NA TRBV24-1 TGTGCCACCAGTGACCCCACTAGCGGGATCCGCAATGAGCAGTTCTTC CATSDPTSGIRNEQFF
NA TRBJ2-7 NA TRBV6-5 TGTGCCAGCACCTTACAGGGTCCCAGCTACGAGCAGTACTTC CASTLQGPSYEQYF
TRBD1 TRBJ1-2 NA TRBV28 TGTGCCAGCAGTTCCTACTCCGGGACAGGGGGCCCCACCTTC CASSSYSGTGGPTF
TRBD1 TRBJ2-7 NA TRBV24-1 TGTGCCACCAGTGACCCAGGACAGGGTATAAACGAGCAGTACTTC CATSDPGQGINEQYF
NA TRBJ1-2 NA TRBV7-9 TGTGCCAGCAGCTTAGGGCAGGGTAACTATGGCTACACCTTC CASSLGQGNYGYTF
TRBD2 TRBJ2-1 NA TRBV7-6 TGTGCCAGCAGCTTAGAGTTAGCGGGAGGCTACTACAATGAGCAGTTCTTC CASSLELAGGYYNEQFF
NA TRBJ1-2 NA TRBV19 TGTGCCAGTAGTACCGCTCCGACAGATGGCTACACCTTC CASSTAPTDGYTF
NA TRBJ1-6 NA TRBV18 TGTGCCAGCTCTTCAACCGGTGATTCACCCCTCCACTTT CASSSTGDSPLHF
TRBD1 TRBJ2-7 NA TRBV2 TGTGCCAGCAGTTTTGACAGGGGGGAGCAGTACTTC CASSFDRGEQYF
TRBD1 TRBJ1-2 NA TRBV28 TGTGCCAGCAGTACCCCCGGGACAGGGGATGGCTACACCTTC CASSTPGTGDGYTF
TRBD1 TRBJ1-6 NA TRBV5-8 TGTGCCAGCAGCCTCGGACAGGGGGCTGTCCTCCACTTT CASSLGQGAVLHF
NA TRBJ2-1 NA TRBV5-4 TGTGCCAGCAGCCCTCCGGGACACGGAGACAATGAGCAGTTCTTC CASSPPGHGDNEQFF
TRBD2 TRBJ2-7 NA TRBV7-9 TGTGCCAGCAGCGCGGGACTAGCGGATTCCTACGAGCAGTACTTC CASSAGLADSYEQYF
TRBD2 TRBJ2-3 NA TRBV6-2/TRBV6-3 TGTGCCAGCAGTTACTTTGAGGGCGGGACTAGCTTTGATACGCAGTATTTT CASSYFEGGTSFDTQYF
NA TRBJ1-6 NA TRBV28 TGTGCCAGCAGTTTATTATCCGGGAATAATTCACCCCTCCACTTT CASSLLSGNNSPLHF
TRBD1 TRBJ2-1 NA TRBV4-1 TGCGCCAGCAGCCAAGAGGTGGGACAGGGATACAATGAGCAGTTCTTC CASSQEVGQGYNEQFF
TRBD1 TRBJ2-7 NA TRBV6-5 TGTGCCAGCAGTTACCAGCAGGGGGCGTCCCACGAGCAGTACTTC CASSYQQGASHEQYF
TRBD2 TRBJ2-7 NA TRBV7-9 TGTGCCAGCATGGGGACGGGAGGGCCCTCCTACGAGCAGTACTTC CASMGTGGPSYEQYF
NA TRBJ1-5 NA TRBV3-1/TRBV3-2 TGTGCCAGCAGCCAAGGTGGCAGACTCAATCAGCCCCAGCATTTT CASSQGGRLNQPQHF
NA TRBJ1-1 NA TRBV7-9 TGTGCCAGCAGCTTAGTCGGGGGAGAAGCTTTCTTT CASSLVGGEAFF